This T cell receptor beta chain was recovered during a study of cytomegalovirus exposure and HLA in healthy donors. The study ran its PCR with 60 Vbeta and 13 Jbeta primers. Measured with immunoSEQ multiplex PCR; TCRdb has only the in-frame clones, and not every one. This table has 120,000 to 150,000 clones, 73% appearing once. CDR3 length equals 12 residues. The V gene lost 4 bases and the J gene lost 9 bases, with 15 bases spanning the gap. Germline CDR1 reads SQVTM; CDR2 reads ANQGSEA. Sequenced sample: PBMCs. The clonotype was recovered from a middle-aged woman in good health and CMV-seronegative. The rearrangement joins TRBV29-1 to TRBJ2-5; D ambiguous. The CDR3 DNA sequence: TGCAGCGTTGGGTTAAGAGGCTCGGCCCAGTACTTC. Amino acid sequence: CSVGLRGSAQYF.